This T cell receptor beta chain appears in the sequencing data of a study of T cells after yellow fever vaccination. Across the study: The authors prepared low-cell-number fractions using SMART-Seq v4 Ultra Low Input.

Findings and limits, study-wide: Contamination by abundant bulk-population clonotypes could be present in FACS-sorted repertoires.

Via MiXCR, TCRdb re-called the 5' RACE reads, giving one row per CDR3 protein. Among hundreds of thousands of distinct CDR3 sequences listed, more than 9% were seen once. The V gene's germline CDR1 is DFQATT and CDR2 SNEGSKA (reference sequence). Trimming removed 2 bases at V and 0 bases at J, with 8 bases between. The CDR3 covers 14 residues. Regarding this clonotype: Its antigen is not identified.

The TCR sequence derives from a man between 25 and 39 years old who received the YFV17D yellow fever vaccine. The V gene is TRBV20-1, the J gene TRBJ1-3; TRBD1 might be the D (6 bases). This material consisted of PBMCs, taken on the day of the yellow fever booster vaccination. The CDR3 nucleotides are TGCAGTGCTAGACAGGGGACCTCTGGAAACACCATATATTTT. Translating gives CSARQGTSGNTIYF.